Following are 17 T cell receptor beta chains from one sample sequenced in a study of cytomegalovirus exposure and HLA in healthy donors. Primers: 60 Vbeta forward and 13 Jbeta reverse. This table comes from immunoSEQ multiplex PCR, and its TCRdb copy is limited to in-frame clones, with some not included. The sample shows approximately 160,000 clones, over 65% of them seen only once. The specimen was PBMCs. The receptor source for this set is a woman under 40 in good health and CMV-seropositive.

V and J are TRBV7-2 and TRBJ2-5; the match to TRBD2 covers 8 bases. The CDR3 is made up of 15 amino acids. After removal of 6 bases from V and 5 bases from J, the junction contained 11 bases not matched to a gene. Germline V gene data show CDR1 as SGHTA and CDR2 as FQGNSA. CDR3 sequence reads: CASSQGAGGRETQYF. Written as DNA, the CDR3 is TGTGCCAGCAGTCAGGGCGCGGGAGGCCGGGAGACCCAGTACTTC.

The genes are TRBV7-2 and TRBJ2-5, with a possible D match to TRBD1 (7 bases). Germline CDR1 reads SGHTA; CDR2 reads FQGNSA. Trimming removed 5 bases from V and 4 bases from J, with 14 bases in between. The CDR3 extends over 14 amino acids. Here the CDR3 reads CASSDNRGGETQYF. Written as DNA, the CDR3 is TGTGCCAGCAGCGACAACAGGGGAGGAGAGACCCAGTACTTC.

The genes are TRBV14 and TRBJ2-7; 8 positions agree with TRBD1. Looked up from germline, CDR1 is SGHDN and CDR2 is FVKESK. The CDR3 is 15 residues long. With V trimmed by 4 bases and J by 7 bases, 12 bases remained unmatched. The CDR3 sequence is CASSLGQGNFGEQYF. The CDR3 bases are TGTGCCAGCAGCCTAGGACAGGGAAATTTCGGGGAGCAGTACTTC.

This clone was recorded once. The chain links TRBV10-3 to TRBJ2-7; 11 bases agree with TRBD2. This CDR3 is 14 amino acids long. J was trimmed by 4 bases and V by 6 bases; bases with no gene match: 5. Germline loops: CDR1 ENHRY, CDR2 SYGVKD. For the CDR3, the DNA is TGTGCCATCAGCCCCGGGACTAGCGGTTACGAGCAGTACTTC. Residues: CAISPGTSGYEQYF.

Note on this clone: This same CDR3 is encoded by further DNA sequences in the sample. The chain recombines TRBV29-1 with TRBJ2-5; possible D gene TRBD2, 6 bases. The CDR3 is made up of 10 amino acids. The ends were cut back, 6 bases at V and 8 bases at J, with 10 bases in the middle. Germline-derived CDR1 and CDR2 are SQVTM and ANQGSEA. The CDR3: CSVGEETQYF. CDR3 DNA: TGCAGCGTCGGGGAGGAAACCCAGTACTTC.

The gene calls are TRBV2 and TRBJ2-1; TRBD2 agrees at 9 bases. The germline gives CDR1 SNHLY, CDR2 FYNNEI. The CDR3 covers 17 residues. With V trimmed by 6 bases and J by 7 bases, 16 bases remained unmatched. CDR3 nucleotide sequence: TGTGCCAGCAGGGGGGGGTCCGCGGGAGGGCCACGGAATGAGCAGTTCTTC. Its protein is CASRGGSAGGPRNEQFF.

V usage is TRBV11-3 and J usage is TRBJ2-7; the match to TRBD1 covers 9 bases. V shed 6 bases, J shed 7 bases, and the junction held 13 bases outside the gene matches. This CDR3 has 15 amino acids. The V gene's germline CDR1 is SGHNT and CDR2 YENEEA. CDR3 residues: CASRGGDRGVDEQYF. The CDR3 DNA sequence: TGTGCCAGCAGAGGGGGCGACAGGGGGGTTGATGAGCAGTACTTC. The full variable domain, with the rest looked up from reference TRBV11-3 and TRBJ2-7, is EAGVVQSPRYKIIEKKQPVAFWCNPISGHNTLYWYLQNLGQGPELLIRYENEEAVDDSQLPKDRFSAERLKGVDSTLKIQPAELGDSAVYLCASRGGDRGVDEQYFGPGTRLTVT.

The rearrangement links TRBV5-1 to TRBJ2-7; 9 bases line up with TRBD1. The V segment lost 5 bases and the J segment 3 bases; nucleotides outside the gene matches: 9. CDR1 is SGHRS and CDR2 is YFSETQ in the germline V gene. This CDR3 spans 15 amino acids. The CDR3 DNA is TGCGCCAGCAGGAAGGGACAGGGTCGATACTACGAGCAGTACTTC. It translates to CASRKGQGRYYEQYF.

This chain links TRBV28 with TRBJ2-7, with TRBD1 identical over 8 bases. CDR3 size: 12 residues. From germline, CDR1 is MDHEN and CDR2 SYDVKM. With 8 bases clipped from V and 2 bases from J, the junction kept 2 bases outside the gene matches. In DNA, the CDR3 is TGTGCCAGCGACAGGGGCCCCTACGAGCAGTACTTC. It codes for CASDRGPYEQYF.

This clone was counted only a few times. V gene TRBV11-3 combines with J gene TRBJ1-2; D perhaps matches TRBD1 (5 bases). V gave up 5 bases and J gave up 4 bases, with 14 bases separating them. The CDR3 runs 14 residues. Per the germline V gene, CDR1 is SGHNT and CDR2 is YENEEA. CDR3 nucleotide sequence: TGTGCCAGCAGCCCAAGGCCCCAGGGCTATGGCTACACCTTC. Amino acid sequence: CASSPRPQGYGYTF.

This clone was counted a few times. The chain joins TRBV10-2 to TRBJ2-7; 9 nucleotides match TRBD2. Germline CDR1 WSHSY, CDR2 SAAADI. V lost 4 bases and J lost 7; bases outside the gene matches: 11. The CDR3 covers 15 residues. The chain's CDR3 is CASSAPGLARGEQYF. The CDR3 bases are TGCGCCAGCAGTGCCCCGGGACTAGCCCGGGGGGAGCAGTACTTC.

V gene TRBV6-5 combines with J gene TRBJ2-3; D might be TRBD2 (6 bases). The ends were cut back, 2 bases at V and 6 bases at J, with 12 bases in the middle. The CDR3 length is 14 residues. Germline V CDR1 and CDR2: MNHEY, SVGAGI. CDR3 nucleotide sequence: TGTGCCAGCAGTTACGGGACTCTCCCCGATACGCAGTATTTT. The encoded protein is CASSYGTLPDTQYF.

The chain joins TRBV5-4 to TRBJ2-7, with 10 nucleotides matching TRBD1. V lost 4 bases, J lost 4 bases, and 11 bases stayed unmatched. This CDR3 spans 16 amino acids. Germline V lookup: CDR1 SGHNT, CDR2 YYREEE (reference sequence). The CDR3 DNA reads TGTGCCAGCAGCCCGGAAGGGACAGGGGTTCTGTACGAGCAGTACTTC. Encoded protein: CASSPEGTGVLYEQYF.

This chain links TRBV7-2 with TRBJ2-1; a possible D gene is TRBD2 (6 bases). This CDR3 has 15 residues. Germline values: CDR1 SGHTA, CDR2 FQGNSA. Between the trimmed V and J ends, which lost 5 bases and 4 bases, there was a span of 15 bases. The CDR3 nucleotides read TGTGCCAGCAGCCTCCGGGACTCAAATTACAATGAGCAGTTCTTC. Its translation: CASSLRDSNYNEQFF.

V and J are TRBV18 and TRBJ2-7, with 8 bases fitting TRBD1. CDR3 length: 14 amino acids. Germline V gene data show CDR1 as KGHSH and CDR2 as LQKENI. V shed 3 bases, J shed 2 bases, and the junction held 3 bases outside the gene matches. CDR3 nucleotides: TGTGCCAGCTCACCGGGACAGGCCCCCTACGAGCAGTACTTC. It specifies CASSPGQAPYEQYF.

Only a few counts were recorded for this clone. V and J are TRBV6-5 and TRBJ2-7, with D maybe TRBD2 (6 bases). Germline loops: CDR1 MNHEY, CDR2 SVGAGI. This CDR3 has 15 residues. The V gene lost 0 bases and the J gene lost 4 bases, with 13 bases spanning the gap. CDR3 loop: CASSYSGGEGYEQYF. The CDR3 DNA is TGTGCCAGCAGTTACTCCGGGGGAGAAGGTTACGAGCAGTACTTC.

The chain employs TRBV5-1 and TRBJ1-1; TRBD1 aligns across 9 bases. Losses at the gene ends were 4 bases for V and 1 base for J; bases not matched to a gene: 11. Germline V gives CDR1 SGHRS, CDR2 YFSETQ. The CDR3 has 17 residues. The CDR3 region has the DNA TGCGCCAGCAGCCGAACTTACCCACAGGGGGCGAACACTGAAGCTTTCTTT. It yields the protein CASSRTYPQGANTEAFF.